The next 13 T cell receptor beta chains were all read from a single sample in a study of cytomegalovirus exposure and HLA in healthy donors. Profiled with immunoSEQ multiplex PCR; TCRdb holds only in-frame clones, not every one. The sample includes approximately 270,000 clones, about 90% seen only once; the top ten take 0.35% to 0.4%. Sequenced sample: PBMCs. These receptors were taken from a woman under 30 in good health and CMV-seronegative.

A few counts support this clone. This chain links TRBV2 with TRBJ2-5; D might be TRBD2 (6 bases). Germline CDR1 SNHLY, CDR2 FYNNEI. This CDR3 is 13 amino acids long. The ends were cut back, 6 bases at V and 3 bases at J, with 11 bases in the middle. The CDR3: CASRRGREETQYF. For the CDR3, the DNA is TGTGCCAGCAGGCGGGGAAGGGAAGAGACCCAGTACTTC.

The chain carries TRBV29-1 and TRBJ1-1, with D possibly being TRBD1 (5 bases). The CDR3 totals 13 residues. The ends were cut back, 6 bases at V and 4 bases at J, with 15 bases in the middle. Germline V gene lookup returns CDR1 SQVTM and CDR2 ANQGSEA. The CDR3: CSVLVARATEAFF. Written as DNA, the CDR3 is TGCAGCGTCCTTGTGGCCAGGGCCACTGAAGCTTTCTTT.

V and J are TRBV6-1 and TRBJ2-7; TRBD2 aligns across 8 bases. This CDR3 contains 14 residues. CDR1 and CDR2 from the germline V gene are MNHNS and SASEGT. The trim removed 7 bases at V and 4 bases at J, leaving 9 bases unmatched. CDR3 region: CASKEAGAQYEQYV. The CDR3 DNA sequence: TGTGCCAGCAAGGAAGCGGGGGCCCAATACGAGCAGTACGTC.

This chain uses TRBV9 with TRBJ1-6; D is perhaps TRBD1 (5 bases). The CDR3 totals 16 residues. The V end was cut by 4 bases, the J end by 7 bases, with 18 bases between. Germline V CDR1 and CDR2: SGDLS, YYNGEE. The CDR3 sequence: CASSPSHRQPNSPLHF. CDR3 nucleotides: TGTGCCAGCAGCCCATCCCATCGACAGCCCAATTCACCCCTCCACTTT.

The chain joins TRBV19 to TRBJ1-1, with 9 bases that match TRBD1. This CDR3 spans 15 amino acids. The V gene's germline CDR1 is LNHDA and CDR2 SQIVND (reference sequence). With 4 bases clipped from V and 4 bases from J, the junction kept 7 bases outside the gene matches. DNA of the CDR3: TGTGCCAGTAGTAAGGGACAGGGAATCGGCACTGAAGCTTTCTTT. Translation gives CASSKGQGIGTEAFF.

This chain uses TRBV7-9 with TRBJ1-3; no firm D call. V gave up 4 bases and J gave up 4 bases, with 5 bases separating them. This CDR3 has 12 residues. Germline values: CDR1 SEHNR, CDR2 FQNEAQ (reference sequence). The CDR3 sequence is CASSSTGNTIYF. The CDR3 nucleotides read TGTGCCAGCAGCTCTACGGGAAACACCATATATTTT.

The chain's CDR3 is CASSSTGGFYEQYV. CDR3 sequence (DNA): TGTGCCAGCAGTTCGACAGGGGGCTTCTACGAGCAGTACGTC. The chain carries TRBV28 and TRBJ2-7, with TRBD1 matching 10 bases. CDR1 is MDHEN and CDR2 is SYDVKM in the germline V gene. V trimming: 4 bases; J trimming: 3 bases; junction bases outside the gene matches: 3. This CDR3 region has 14 residues.

The V and J genes are TRBV27 and TRBJ1-2, with D unresolved. CDR1 is MNHEY and CDR2 is SMNVEV in the germline V gene (reference sequence). Trimming stripped 6 bases from V and 3 bases from J, with 17 bases between. CDR3 size: 15 residues. CDR3 in DNA: TGTGCCAGCAGCCTTGGAGGAAAGGAGGACTATGGCTACACCTTC. The encoded protein is CASSLGGKEDYGYTF.

The chain is built from TRBV5-4 and TRBJ2-7, with 11 bases matching TRBD1. Germline values: CDR1 SGHNT, CDR2 YYREEE (reference sequence). There are 15 residues in the CDR3. After removal of 2 bases from V and 4 bases from J, the junction contained 5 bases not matched to a gene. The CDR3 bases are TGTGCCAGCAGCTTTGGAGGGACAGGGGGATACGAGCAGTACGTC. Protein product: CASSFGGTGGYEQYV.

The rearrangement uses TRBV9 and TRBJ2-2; 11 bases are shared with TRBD2. V was pared by 0 bases and J by 0 bases, with 13 bases of the junction left unmatched. The CDR3 loop spans 21 amino acids. CDR1 and CDR2 from the germline V gene are SGDLS and YYNGEE. This CDR3 reads CASSVEDPLAGGLSNTGELFF. In nucleotides, the CDR3 is TGTGCCAGCAGCGTAGAGGACCCTCTAGCGGGGGGCCTCTCGAACACCGGGGAGCTGTTTTTT.

The gene calls are TRBV5-1 and TRBJ1-2; D remains unclear. The CDR3 is made up of 13 amino acids. Deletions cut 2 bases from V and 0 bases from J, with 5 bases between. Germline loops: CDR1 SGHRS, CDR2 YFSETQ. As DNA, the CDR3 is TGCGCCAGCAGCTTCGGGACTAACTATGGCTACACCTTC. Translating gives CASSFGTNYGYTF. Variable domain in full (rest from reference TRBV5-1 and TRBJ1-2): KAGVTQTPRYLIKTRGQQVTLSCSPISGHRSVSWYQQTPGQGLQFLFEYFSETQRNKGNFPGRFSGRQFSNSRSEMNVSTLELGDSALYLCASSFGTNYGYTFGSGTRLTVV.

In DNA, the CDR3 is TGTGCCAGTAGTATTAAGGAGGGGCTGCAACCCCAGCATTTT. It translates to CASSIKEGLQPQHF. J is TRBJ1-5 and V is TRBV19; D is possibly TRBD1 (5 bases). V lost 3 bases and J lost 10, with 16 bases in between. The CDR3 spans 14 residues. Germline V gene data show CDR1 as LNHDA and CDR2 as SQIVND (reference sequence).

The chain combines TRBV15 with TRBJ1-3; 9 bases align to TRBD1. Germline CDR1 is LNHNV and CDR2 is YYDKDF (reference sequence). The CDR3 runs to 17 residues. The V gene end was trimmed by 1 base and the J gene end by 4 bases; junction bases not matched to a gene: 8. This chain's CDR3 is CATSRGTGVILGNTIYF. The CDR3 bases are TGTGCCACCAGCAGAGGGACAGGGGTGATTCTCGGAAACACCATATATTTT.